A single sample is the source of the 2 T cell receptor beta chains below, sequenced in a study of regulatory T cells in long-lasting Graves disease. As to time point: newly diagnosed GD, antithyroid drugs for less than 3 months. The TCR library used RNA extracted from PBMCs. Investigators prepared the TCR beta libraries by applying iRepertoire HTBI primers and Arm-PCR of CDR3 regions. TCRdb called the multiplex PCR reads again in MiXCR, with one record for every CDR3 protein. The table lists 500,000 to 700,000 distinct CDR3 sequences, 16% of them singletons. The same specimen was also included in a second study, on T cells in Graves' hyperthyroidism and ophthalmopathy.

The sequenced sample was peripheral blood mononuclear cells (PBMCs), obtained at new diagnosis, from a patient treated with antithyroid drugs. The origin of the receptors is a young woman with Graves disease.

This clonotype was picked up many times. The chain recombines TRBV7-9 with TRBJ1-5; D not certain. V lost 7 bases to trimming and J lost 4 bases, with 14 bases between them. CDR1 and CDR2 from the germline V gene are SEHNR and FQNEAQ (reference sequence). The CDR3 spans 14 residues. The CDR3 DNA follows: TGTGCCAGCACTCTCGGGGAGGGAAATCAGCCCCAGCATTTT. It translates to CASTLGEGNQPQHF.

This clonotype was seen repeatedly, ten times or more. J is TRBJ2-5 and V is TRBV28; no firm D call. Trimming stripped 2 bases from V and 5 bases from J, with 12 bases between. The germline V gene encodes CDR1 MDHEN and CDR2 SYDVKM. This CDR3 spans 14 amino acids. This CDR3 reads CASSLMENGETQYF. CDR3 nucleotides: TGTGCCAGCAGTTTAATGGAAAACGGGGAGACCCAGTACTTC.